What follows are 27 T cell receptor beta chains derived from one specimen sequenced in a study of long-term antiretroviral therapy in people with HIV. Survey-level immunoSEQ v3.0 assays were run. This table comes from immunoSEQ multiplex PCR, and its TCRdb copy is limited to in-frame clones, with some not included. The repertoire has roughly 18,000 clones, about 78% of them found once; the top ten carry roughly 15%. Sequenced here: unsorted PBMCs, sampled 0.3 years after starting antiretroviral therapy. The receptor source for this set is a woman between 45 and 60 years old with HIV.

The rearrangement links TRBV30 to TRBJ2-2, with 7 nucleotides matching TRBD2. The CDR3 covers 15 residues. CDR1 and CDR2 from the germline V gene are GTSNPN and SVGIG (reference sequence). J gave up 2 bases and V 0 bases, and 3 bases lay outside the gene matches. CDR3 protein: CAWSVGTTNTGELFF. The CDR3 DNA follows: TGTGCCTGGAGTGTAGGGACTACCAACACCGGGGAGCTGTTTTTT.

This clone was counted a single time. The chain links TRBV19 to TRBJ2-1; no firm D call. Trimming stripped 10 bases from V and 9 bases from J, with 22 bases between. This CDR3 is built from 14 residues. CDR1 is LNHDA, CDR2 SQIVND, per germline (reference sequence). Here the CDR3 DNA reads TGTGCCACCCTCTTTCGGCTAATTTTGCCTGAGCAGTTCTTC. Translated, it gives CATLFRLILPEQFF. Combining the CDR3 with reference TRBV19 and TRBJ2-1 gives the whole variable domain DGGITQSPKYLFRKEGQNVTLSCEQNLNHDAMYWYRQDPGQGLRLIYYSQIVNDFQKGDIAEGYSVSREKKESFPLTVTSAQKNPTAFYLCATLFRLILPEQFFGPGTRLTVL.

The chain carries TRBV5-1 and TRBJ1-4; the D is unclear. The V gene lost 5 bases and the J gene lost 5 bases, with 13 bases spanning the gap. Germline CDR1 is SGHRS and CDR2 is YFSETQ. The CDR3 is made up of 14 amino acids. CDR3 nucleotides: TGCGCCAGCAGGGAACAGACCTCCAATGAAAAACTGTTTTTT. This encodes CASREQTSNEKLFF.

This clone was seen only once. CDR3 nucleotides: TGTGCCAGCAGCAAAGCAGGGGAACTGAACTATGGCTACACCTTC. Encoded protein: CASSKAGELNYGYTF. The chain couples TRBV21-1 to TRBJ1-2; TRBD1 was called by the table and not checked on the DNA. TRBV21-1 is flagged as a pseudogene. The CDR3 runs 15 residues.

The rearrangement links TRBV18 to TRBJ1-6; D is unresolved. Germline CDR1 and CDR2: KGHSH and LQKENI. V dropped 3 bases and J dropped 9 bases, with 18 bases sitting between them. This CDR3 contains 16 residues. The CDR3 here is CASSPRRTNGISPLHF. The CDR3 DNA sequence: TGTGCCAGCTCACCCCGGCGAACCAATGGAATTTCACCCCTCCACTTT.

The rearrangement joins TRBV10-2 to TRBJ2-7; 8 nucleotides align to TRBD2. With V trimmed by 3 bases and J by 1 base, 5 bases remained unmatched. The CDR3 totals 15 residues. Germline CDR1 reads WSHSY; CDR2 reads SAAADI. The CDR3 region has the DNA TGCGCCAGCAGTGATCAGGCGGGGGGTTCCTACGAGCAGTACTTC. This translates into CASSDQAGGSYEQYF.

The chain couples TRBV19 to TRBJ1-5; 7 positions match TRBD1. The CDR3 contains 16 residues. From germline, CDR1 is LNHDA and CDR2 SQIVND (reference sequence). The junction had 11 bases not matched to a gene; V was cut back by 4 bases and J by 5 bases. The CDR3 DNA sequence: TGTGCCAGTAGTACCCAGACAGGGCGAGTTGATCAGCCCCAGCATTTT. Translated, it gives CASSTQTGRVDQPQHF.

This clone occurred once. This rearrangement joins TRBV6-5 to TRBJ1-3; D gene uncertain. The CDR3 is 15 amino acids. CDR1 and CDR2 (germline): MNHEY, SVGAGI. V was cut by 2 bases and J by 0 bases, with 8 bases left in between. CDR3 in amino acids: CASSYNLISGNTIYF. The CDR3 DNA sequence: TGTGCCAGCAGTTACAACCTGATCTCTGGAAACACCATATATTTT.

This clone has only a few counts. The chain uses TRBV14 and TRBJ1-1; no clear D gene. Germline V CDR1 and CDR2: SGHDN, FVKESK. The V end was cut by 0 bases, the J end by 2 bases, with 10 bases between. This CDR3 is built from 15 residues. CDR3 residues: CASSQEFRQNTEAFF. The CDR3 DNA sequence: TGTGCCAGCAGCCAAGAGTTCAGACAAAACACTGAAGCTTTCTTT.

The chain employs TRBV5-6 and TRBJ2-7, with a weak D call TRBD1 (5 bases). The CDR3 has 15 residues. The ends were cut back, 0 bases at V and 3 bases at J, with 13 bases in the middle. The germline V gene has CDR1 SGHDT and CDR2 YYEEEE. The CDR3 protein is CASSLEAGQFYEQYF. The CDR3 DNA reads TGTGCCAGCAGCTTGGAGGCAGGACAATTCTACGAGCAGTACTTC. Supplemented by reference TRBV5-6 and TRBJ2-7, the full variable domain reads DAGVTQSPTHLIKTRGQQVTLRCSPKSGHDTVSWYQQALGQGPQFIFQYYEEEERQRGNFPDRFSGHQFPNYSSELNVNALLLGDSALYLCASSLEAGQFYEQYFGPGTRLTVT.

J is TRBJ1-2 and V is TRBV5-6; 9 bases map to TRBD1. Germline CDR1 SGHDT, CDR2 YYEEEE. The junction had 5 bases not matched to a gene; V was cut back by 3 bases and J by 5 bases. The CDR3 length is 14 residues. The CDR3 here is CASSSPGQGYGYTF. The CDR3 bases are TGTGCCAGCAGCTCCCCGGGACAGGGTTATGGCTACACCTTC. Full variable domain (missing parts from reference TRBV5-6 and TRBJ1-2): DAGVTQSPTHLIKTRGQQVTLRCSPKSGHDTVSWYQQALGQGPQFIFQYYEEEERQRGNFPDRFSGHQFPNYSSELNVNALLLGDSALYLCASSSPGQGYGYTFGSGTRLTVV.

The rearrangement joins TRBV6-1 to TRBJ1-5; no reliable D call. CDR3 length equals 11 residues. Germline values: CDR1 MNHNS, CDR2 SASEGT. Trimming took 8 bases from V and 5 from J, leaving 7 bases between them. Here the CDR3 reads CASRGDQPQHF. The DNA for the CDR3 is TGTGCCAGCCGCGGTGATCAGCCCCAGCATTTT.

This clone was seen only a few times. This sequence joins TRBV7-7 and TRBJ2-1; 8 bases align to TRBD1. V lost 5 bases and J lost 5; bases outside the gene matches: 5. The CDR3 consists of 14 residues. The germline CDR1 and CDR2 sequences are SSHAT and FNYEAQ (reference sequence). In DNA, the CDR3 is TGTGCCAGCAGCCCCGGGACAGGAGACAATGAGCAGTTCTTC. The encoded protein is CASSPGTGDNEQFF.

The sample holds a few counts of this clone. This chain joins TRBV7-8 and TRBJ1-1; maybe TRBD1 (5 bases). CDR1 SGHVS and CDR2 FQNEAQ come from the germline V gene. This CDR3 is built from 12 residues. Trimming removed 2 bases from V and 7 bases from J, with 8 bases in between. CDR3 sequence (DNA): TGTGCCAGCAGCTTATGGGGGATTGAAGCTTTCTTT. Encoded protein: CASSLWGIEAFF.

This clone is medium-sized. The rearrangement joins TRBV30 to TRBJ1-6, with D tentatively TRBD1 (5 bases). CDR1 is GTSNPN and CDR2 is SVGIG in the germline V gene (reference sequence). V lost 0 bases and J lost 6, with 9 bases in between. This CDR3 spans 14 amino acids. The CDR3 reads CAWSVKGSNSPLHF. In DNA, the CDR3 is TGTGCCTGGAGTGTAAAGGGGTCTAATTCACCCCTCCACTTT.

The chain has TRBV25-1 and TRBJ2-1; D is ambiguous. The CDR3 spans 11 residues. Trimming left V 9 bases short and J 4 bases short, with 7 bases between. Germline V gives CDR1 MGHDK, CDR2 SYGVNS. This chain's CDR3 is CASGQYNEQFF. The CDR3 nucleotides read TGTGCCAGTGGGCAGTACAATGAGCAGTTCTTC.

This sequence joins TRBV25-1 and TRBJ2-2; no clear D. V shed 1 base and J shed 0 bases, with 9 bases lying between them. The CDR3 extends over 16 amino acids. Germline-derived CDR1 and CDR2 are MGHDK and SYGVNS. The DNA of the CDR3 is TGTGCCAGCAGTGAATGGGTTCGATCGAACACCGGGGAGCTGTTTTTT. Its protein is CASSEWVRSNTGELFF.

This clone was detected only a few times. The chain joins TRBV2 to TRBJ1-2; D is possibly TRBD1 (5 bases). The CDR3 is made up of 13 amino acids. V shed 1 base and J shed 8 bases, with 11 bases lying between them. Germline loops: CDR1 SNHLY, CDR2 FYNNEI. The CDR3 spells CASSEGGAGGYTF. The CDR3 region has the DNA TGTGCCAGCAGTGAAGGAGGGGCGGGCGGCTACACCTTC.

This chain joins TRBV9 and TRBJ2-3; 7 bases line up with TRBD1. Unmatched junction bases numbered 6, after V lost 0 bases and J lost 5 bases. The CDR3 spans 15 residues. The germline V gene has CDR1 SGDLS and CDR2 YYNGEE. The chain's CDR3 is CASSVGTGAGDTQYF. In DNA, the CDR3 is TGTGCCAGCAGCGTAGGGACAGGAGCAGGAGATACGCAGTATTTT.

The V gene is TRBV11-2, the J gene TRBJ2-7, with 11 positions matching TRBD1. The trim removed 6 bases at V and 3 bases at J, leaving 7 bases unmatched. CDR3 length: 15 amino acids. Germline V gene data show CDR1 as SGHAT and CDR2 as FQNNGV. As DNA, the CDR3 is TGTGCCAGCAGTTCTATTGGGACAGGGGGCTACGAGCAGTACTTC. This encodes CASSSIGTGGYEQYF.

CDR3 sequence reads: CASSQPPQGRAFF. The CDR3 region has the DNA TGTGCCAGCAGTCAACCCCCCCAGGGGAGAGCTTTCTTT. The J gene is TRBJ1-1, the V gene TRBV7-2; D is perhaps TRBD1 (6 bases). The CDR3 covers 13 residues. V dropped 6 bases and J dropped 10 bases, with 18 bases sitting between them. Germline CDR1 and CDR2: SGHTA and FQGNSA.

The V gene is TRBV7-9, the J gene TRBJ2-3; D not resolved. The CDR3 totals 15 residues. CDR1 and CDR2 from the germline V gene are SEHNR and FQNEAQ (reference sequence). The V end lost 5 bases, the J end lost 1 base, and 13 bases lay between the germline ends. CDR3 DNA sequence: TGTGCCAGCAGCCCTCTAGGTGGAGGCACAGATACGCAGTATTTT. It is translated as CASSPLGGGTDTQYF.

The count of this clone is one. The rearrangement uses TRBV9 and TRBJ2-3; 8 bases map to TRBD2. In germline, CDR1 is SGDLS, CDR2 YYNGEE. This CDR3 is built from 15 residues. The V gene end was trimmed by 3 bases and the J gene end by 6 bases; junction bases not matched to a gene: 9. CDR3 in amino acids: CASSATGTRGDTQYF. CDR3 bases: TGTGCCAGCAGCGCCACCGGGACTAGAGGGGATACGCAGTATTTT.

V gene TRBV10-3 combines with J gene TRBJ2-5; 12 bases map to TRBD2. V was clipped by 8 bases and J by 0 bases; unmatched bases: 7. Germline loops: CDR1 ENHRY, CDR2 SYGVKD. The CDR3 extends over 16 amino acids. The CDR3 region is CAISKGLAGNQETQYF. The CDR3 DNA reads TGTGCCATCTCAAAAGGACTAGCGGGGAACCAAGAGACCCAGTACTTC.

This chain uses TRBV19 with TRBJ1-4; a weak D match, TRBD1 (6 bases). The CDR3 is 13 residues long. V was trimmed by 4 bases and J by 8 bases, leaving 11 bases between them. The germline V gene has CDR1 LNHDA and CDR2 SQIVND (reference sequence). CDR3: CASSRGAKEKLFF. In DNA, the CDR3 is TGTGCCAGTAGTAGGGGGGCGAAAGAAAAACTGTTTTTT.

This sequence joins TRBV27 and TRBJ1-1; D is undetermined. Germline V gene sequence: CDR1 MNHEY, CDR2 SMNVEV (reference sequence). CDR3 size: 13 residues. With 6 bases removed from V and 0 bases from J, the gap between germline ends came to 8 bases. CDR3 protein: CASRSPLNTEAFF. The CDR3 bases are TGTGCCAGCAGGTCCCCCCTGAACACTGAAGCTTTCTTT.

V usage is TRBV29-1 and J usage is TRBJ2-3; the match to TRBD1 covers 7 bases. The CDR3 runs 16 residues. V was clipped by 8 bases and J by 1 base; unmatched bases: 15. Per germline, CDR1 SQVTM and CDR2 ANQGSEA. CDR3 in amino acids: CSLLGDRTRGTDTQYF. DNA of the CDR3: TGCAGCTTACTTGGGGACAGAACAAGAGGCACAGATACGCAGTATTTT.